This T cell receptor (beta chain) emerged from a study of T cells in Graves' hyperthyroidism and ophthalmopathy. Looking at the study overall: Blood from the periphery was taken at initial diagnosis, before any treatment.

TCR beta CDR3 regions were amplified from RNA. Using the HTBI primer set, a first-round RT-PCR was run on the TCR CDR3. MiXCR, run by TCRdb on the multiplex PCR reads, gives a single entry per CDR3 protein. The sample gives about 420,000 distinct CDR3 sequences, about an eighth of which show up once; 5.3% is in the top ten. The V and J ends lost 5 bases and 4 bases respectively, with 20 bases between them. The germline gives CDR1 SGHVS, CDR2 FQNEAQ. The CDR3 extends over 16 amino acids. Over 9 ml of fresh peripheral blood supplied the PBMCs. This clonotype has a count of ten or more. The chain joins TRBV7-8 to TRBJ2-5, with D possibly called TRBD1 or TRBD2 (6 bases each). Sequencing was carried out using blood. The receptor's source is a woman aged 18-29 years with Graves' hyperthyroidism. This chain's CDR3 is CASSPARGGRLETQYF. The CDR3 DNA reads as TGTGCCAGCAGCCCGGCACGTGGGGGGCGCCTAGAGACCCAGTACTTC.